The rows below give T cell receptor beta chains drawn from one sample of a study of cytotoxic CD8 clonotypes in ibrutinib-treated CLL. Libraries were prepared by immunoSEQ multiplex PCR; TCRdb keeps only in-frame clonotypes and omits some of them. This table has nearly 300,000 clones, 76% appearing once. The specimen comprised PBMCs, sampled at disease progression, from a patient treated with ibrutinib. The receptor set was obtained from a human donor with chronic lymphocytic leukemia. Both conserved end residues are part of each CDR3. D genes are given only for firm matches. Not every row has a clone size; where given, it reads once, few, many or a size class.

clone size: .; J gene: TRBJ2-3; CDR3 length: 12; V gene: TRBV7-6; D gene: .; CDR3 protein: CASSLGRDTQYF; CDR3 DNA: TGTGCCAGCAGCTTAGGGCGGGATACGCAGTATTTT
clone size: .; J gene: TRBJ1-5; CDR3 length: 14; V gene: TRBV6-5; D gene: .; CDR3 protein: CASSPDRANQPQHF; CDR3 DNA: TGTGCCAGCAGTCCCGACAGAGCGAATCAGCCCCAGCATTTT
clone size: .; J gene: TRBJ2-1; CDR3 length: 17; V gene: TRBV10-1; D gene: .; CDR3 protein: CASKSPLDLANYNEQFF; CDR3 DNA: TGCGCCAGCAAAAGTCCACTAGACCTGGCCAACTACAATGAGCAGTTCTTC
clone size: .; J gene: TRBJ2-7; CDR3 length: 14; V gene: TRBV5-1; D gene: .; CDR3 protein: CASSLTRVGLEQYF; CDR3 DNA: TGCGCCAGCAGCTTGACCAGGGTAGGGCTCGAGCAGTACTTC
clone size: .; J gene: TRBJ2-3; CDR3 length: 15; V gene: TRBV28; D gene: .; CDR3 protein: CASSFWRESPDTQYF; CDR3 DNA: TGTGCCAGCAGTTTTTGGAGGGAGTCCCCAGATACGCAGTATTTT
clone size: .; J gene: TRBJ1-1; CDR3 length: 15; V gene: TRBV7-6; D gene: TRBD1; CDR3 protein: CASSSPRGLETEAFF; CDR3 DNA: TGTGCCAGCAGCTCGCCCAGGGGGCTGGAGACTGAAGCTTTCTTT
clone size: .; J gene: TRBJ1-2; CDR3 length: 14; V gene: TRBV4-1; D gene: TRBD1; CDR3 protein: CASSPTTGAYGYTF; CDR3 DNA: TGCGCCAGCAGCCCTACGACAGGGGCCTATGGCTACACCTTC
clone size: .; J gene: TRBJ2-7; CDR3 length: 14; V gene: TRBV5-1; D gene: .; CDR3 protein: CASSLVFQTHEQYF; CDR3 DNA: TGCGCCAGCAGCTTGGTGTTTCAGACCCACGAGCAGTACTTC
clone size: .; J gene: TRBJ2-7; CDR3 length: 17; V gene: TRBV23-1; D gene: TRBD1; CDR3 protein: CASSQSSRTGGVSEQYF; CDR3 DNA: TGCGCCAGCAGTCAATCGTCTCGGACAGGGGGCGTAAGTGAGCAGTACTTC
clone size: .; J gene: TRBJ1-5; CDR3 length: 15; V gene: TRBV10-3; D gene: .; CDR3 protein: CAISERGAPNQPQHF; CDR3 DNA: TGTGCCATCAGTGAACGGGGGGCGCCTAATCAGCCCCAGCATTTT
clone size: .; J gene: TRBJ2-2; CDR3 length: 14; V gene: TRBV4-1; D gene: TRBD2; CDR3 protein: CASSQRGGPGELFF; CDR3 DNA: TGCGCCAGCAGCCAGCGGGGGGGCCCCGGGGAGCTGTTTTTT
clone size: .; J gene: TRBJ2-7; CDR3 length: 18; V gene: TRBV5-6; D gene: TRBD1; CDR3 protein: CASSGDRASSFRNYEQYF; CDR3 DNA: TGTGCCAGCAGCGGCGACAGGGCCTCGAGTTTTCGAAACTACGAGCAGTACTTC
clone size: .; J gene: TRBJ2-1; CDR3 length: 15; V gene: TRBV28; D gene: TRBD2; CDR3 protein: CASRPLAGVYNEQFF; CDR3 DNA: TGTGCCAGCAGACCACTAGCGGGGGTATACAATGAGCAGTTCTTC
clone size: .; J gene: TRBJ2-1; CDR3 length: 11; V gene: TRBV29-1; D gene: .; CDR3 protein: CSVPSGNEQFF; CDR3 DNA: TGCAGCGTTCCGAGTGGCAATGAGCAGTTCTTC
clone size: .; J gene: TRBJ2-7; CDR3 length: 14; V gene: TRBV18; D gene: .; CDR3 protein: CASSPPGHPYEQYF; CDR3 DNA: TGTGCCAGCTCACCACCGGGACATCCCTACGAGCAGTACTTC
clone size: .; J gene: TRBJ1-2; CDR3 length: 15; V gene: TRBV5-1; D gene: .; CDR3 protein: CASSLEVGLRDGYTF; CDR3 DNA: TGCGCCAGCAGCTTGGAGGTGGGGTTGCGGGATGGCTACACCTTC
clone size: once; J gene: TRBJ2-7; CDR3 length: 16; V gene: TRBV5-1; D gene: TRBD2; CDR3 protein: CASSLGLAGTTYEQYF; CDR3 DNA: TGCGCCAGCAGCTTAGGACTAGCGGGAACTACCTACGAGCAGTACTTC
clone size: .; J gene: TRBJ1-2; CDR3 length: 15; V gene: TRBV11-2; D gene: .; CDR3 protein: CASSLAPQGNYGYTF; CDR3 DNA: TGTGCCAGCAGCTTAGCTCCCCAGGGGAACTATGGCTACACCTTC
clone size: .; J gene: TRBJ1-1; CDR3 length: 14; V gene: TRBV2; D gene: .; CDR3 protein: CASSDPSGHTEAFF; CDR3 DNA: TGTGCCAGCAGTGACCCCTCAGGGCATACTGAAGCTTTCTTT
clone size: .; J gene: TRBJ2-3; CDR3 length: 16; V gene: TRBV5-1; D gene: .; CDR3 protein: CASSLGEEPPGKTQYF; CDR3 DNA: TGCGCCAGCAGCTTAGGCGAGGAGCCCCCAGGGAAAACGCAGTATTTT
clone size: .; J gene: TRBJ2-2; CDR3 length: 14; V gene: TRBV29-1; D gene: .; CDR3 protein: CSALKHTNTGELFF; CDR3 DNA: TGCAGCGCTTTAAAGCATACGAACACCGGGGAGCTGTTTTTT
clone size: .; J gene: TRBJ2-5; CDR3 length: 13; V gene: TRBV18; D gene: .; CDR3 protein: CASSPREQETQYF; CDR3 DNA: TGTGCCAGCTCACCGCGGGAACAAGAGACCCAGTACTTC
clone size: few; J gene: TRBJ1-2; CDR3 length: 13; V gene: TRBV4-1; D gene: TRBD1; CDR3 protein: CASSRDREYGYTF; CDR3 DNA: TGCGCCAGCAGCCGAGACAGGGAATATGGCTACACCTTC
clone size: .; J gene: TRBJ2-2; CDR3 length: 14; V gene: TRBV6-5; D gene: .; CDR3 protein: CASRSRGRTGELFF; CDR3 DNA: TGTGCCAGCCGCTCCAGGGGTCGGACCGGGGAGCTGTTTTTT
clone size: .; J gene: TRBJ2-5; CDR3 length: 15; V gene: TRBV4-3; D gene: TRBD1; CDR3 protein: CASSQGQGGWETQYF; CDR3 DNA: TGCGCCAGCAGCCAAGGACAGGGTGGGTGGGAGACCCAGTACTTC
clone size: .; J gene: TRBJ1-2; CDR3 length: 15; V gene: TRBV6-6; D gene: TRBD1; CDR3 protein: CASSYYRGPNYGYTF; CDR3 DNA: TGTGCCAGCAGTTACTACAGGGGGCCTAACTATGGCTACACCTTC
clone size: .; J gene: TRBJ2-7; CDR3 length: 14; V gene: TRBV29-1; D gene: TRBD2; CDR3 protein: CSAGRSGRINEQYF; CDR3 DNA: TGCAGCGCTGGCCGTAGCGGGAGGATAAACGAGCAGTACTTC
clone size: .; J gene: TRBJ1-2; CDR3 length: 19; V gene: TRBV4-3; D gene: .; CDR3 protein: CASSQETPVNFWDYYGYTF; CDR3 DNA: TGCGCCAGCAGCCAGGAGACACCGGTTAACTTCTGGGATTACTATGGCTACACCTTC
clone size: .; J gene: TRBJ2-5; CDR3 length: 17; V gene: TRBV2; D gene: .; CDR3 protein: CASSPRPASGELETQYF; CDR3 DNA: TGTGCCAGCAGCCCCAGGCCAGCATCCGGGGAGCTAGAGACCCAGTACTTC
clone size: .; J gene: TRBJ2-3; CDR3 length: 14; V gene: TRBV6-6; D gene: TRBD1; CDR3 protein: CASSYQGAIDTQYF; CDR3 DNA: TGTGCCAGCAGTTACCAGGGGGCGATAGATACGCAGTATTTT
clone size: .; J gene: TRBJ2-1; CDR3 length: 14; V gene: TRBV4-1; D gene: .; CDR3 protein: CASSRWVGYNEQFF; CDR3 DNA: TGCGCCAGCAGCCGTTGGGTTGGGTACAATGAGCAGTTCTTC
clone size: .; J gene: TRBJ2-5; CDR3 length: 16; V gene: TRBV5-1; D gene: .; CDR3 protein: CASSLVSGGARETQYF; CDR3 DNA: TGCGCCAGCAGCTTGGTGAGCGGAGGGGCTCGGGAGACCCAGTACTTC
clone size: .; J gene: TRBJ2-5; CDR3 length: 13; V gene: TRBV29-1; D gene: TRBD2; CDR3 protein: CSVERGAEETQYF; CDR3 DNA: TGCAGCGTTGAGCGGGGGGCGGAAGAGACCCAGTACTTC
clone size: few; J gene: TRBJ1-1; CDR3 length: 12; V gene: TRBV7-9; D gene: .; CDR3 protein: CASSAGTTEAFF; CDR3 DNA: TGTGCCAGCAGCGCAGGGACCACTGAAGCTTTCTTT
clone size: .; J gene: TRBJ2-3; CDR3 length: 11; V gene: TRBV5-6; D gene: .; CDR3 protein: CASSLTDTQYF; CDR3 DNA: TGTGCCAGCAGCTTAACAGATACGCAGTATTTT
clone size: .; J gene: TRBJ2-7; CDR3 length: 14; V gene: TRBV18; D gene: .; CDR3 protein: CASSPPGVSYEQYF; CDR3 DNA: TGTGCCAGCTCACCACCGGGTGTCAGTTACGAGCAGTACTTC
clone size: .; J gene: TRBJ2-2; CDR3 length: 15; V gene: TRBV6-1; D gene: .; CDR3 protein: CASSEGSGGSGELFF; CDR3 DNA: TGTGCCAGCAGTGAAGGGTCAGGGGGGTCCGGGGAGCTGTTTTTT
clone size: .; J gene: TRBJ2-5; CDR3 length: 17; V gene: TRBV9; D gene: TRBD2; CDR3 protein: CASSAGASGGHLETQYF; CDR3 DNA: TGTGCCAGCAGCGCTGGTGCTAGCGGGGGGCATCTTGAGACCCAGTACTTC
clone size: .; J gene: TRBJ2-3; CDR3 length: 15; V gene: TRBV11-2; D gene: .; CDR3 protein: CASSLVGGTTDTQYF; CDR3 DNA: TGTGCCAGCAGCTTAGTCGGTGGCACAACAGATACGCAGTATTTT
clone size: .; J gene: TRBJ2-7; CDR3 length: 18; V gene: TRBV28; D gene: .; CDR3 protein: CASSLVPLIAGYSYEQYF; CDR3 DNA: TGTGCCAGCAGTTTAGTCCCCCTTATCGCAGGTTACTCCTACGAGCAGTACTTC